The source of this T cell receptor beta chain is a study of OX40 agonist ivuxolimab in advanced cancers. Study at large: Treatment of patients was with ivuxolimab, an agonistic anti-OX40 (CD134) antibody.

Measured with immunoSEQ multiplex PCR; TCRdb has only the in-frame clones, and not every one. The table has tens of thousands of clones, 86% seen once. The CDR3 loop spans 12 amino acids. The germline V gene encodes CDR1 SGHRS and CDR2 YFSETQ. V was trimmed by 1 base and J by 5 bases, leaving 5 bases between them. Concerning this clone itself: What it binds is unknown.

General observations from the study: Which antigen the expanded peripheral T cells recognized is unknown.

The material was CD4+ or CD8+ T cells sorted from blood, obtained in a trial of the OX40 agonist ivuxolimab. This receptor was obtained from an adult with an advanced solid tumor such as melanoma, head and neck, liver or kidney cancer. The rearrangement uses TRBV5-1 and TRBJ2-3, with D possibly being TRBD2 (5 bases). The CDR3 region has the DNA TGCGCCAGCAGCTTGAGCGGAGATACGCAGTATTTT. Residues: CASSLSGDTQYF.